The following is a T cell receptor beta chain sequence with its context. This clonotype occurred many times. Its antigen is still unknown. There are no base qualities to consult, and no much larger clone falls within one base. The record originates from a study of Graves' ophthalmopathy and Graves' hyperthyroidism listed by TCRdb under 2018. General notes on the study: Peripheral blood samples were taken at the time of initial diagnosis, before any treatment was given. The study used TCR beta repertoire signatures to distinguish Graves' ophthalmopathy from Graves' hyperthyroidism and to predict progression to ophthalmopathy. In total, some 140 blood samples were TCR-sequenced: under 45 ophthalmopathy, 80 or so hyperthyroidism and around 17 hyperthyroidism-to-ophthalmopathy patients. To explore V-J signatures that distinguish ophthalmopathy from hyperthyroidism, a discovery set of around 100 patients was enrolled, made up of over 40 with ophthalmopathy and some 58 with stable hyperthyroidism. An independent validation cohort was composed of fewer than 20 hyperthyroidism patients and around 16 patients who later progressed from hyperthyroidism to ophthalmopathy. In more than five hyperthyroidism patients, T-cell repertoires of thyroid tissue and blood were compared. Following sampling, methimazole starting at 30 mg daily was administered to hyperthyroidism patients, and high-dose intravenous methylprednisolone was administered to ophthalmopathy patients. The 100 discovery patients were randomly split 7:3 into training and test sets. What the authors observed across the whole study: Among expanded thyroid clonotypes with frequency above 0.001, most also showed up in blood, which suggests that blood repertoires may reflect the thyroid immune response. No statistical method was used to set the sample size in advance, and the investigators knew which group each participant was assigned to. In validation, the model predicted ophthalmopathy progression with about 71% sensitivity and roughly 78% specificity; fewer than 15 predicted patients were CT-confirmed with GO in a median of roughly 6.8 months. Ophthalmopathy was separated from stable hyperthyroidism by the 13-signature model with roughly 88% sensitivity and around 81% specificity in cross-validation and with 80%/75% in the test set.

Patients with ophthalmopathy had moderately to severely active disease, with a Clinical Activity Score of 3 or more, a NOSPECS grade of 4 or more, and a disease duration of less than 3 months. Patients with other autoimmune diseases, uncontrolled infections, pregnancy or lactation were excluded from the study. Clinical symptoms, serum thyroxine, TRAb, thyroid ultrasound and orbital computed tomography were used for diagnosis. PBMCs were isolated from 10 ml of fresh peripheral blood by Ficoll-Paque density gradient centrifugation. Total RNA was extracted using Trizol reagent, and RNA quality was checked on an Agilent 2100 Bioanalyzer. For repertoire sequencing, TCR beta CDR3 regions were amplified from RNA transcripts. A first-round RT-PCR used HTBI primers with the Qiagen OneStep RT-PCR kit, followed by a second-round multiplex PCR, size selection and purification. Libraries were sequenced on an Illumina HiSeq2000 using paired-end 100 bp reads. The authors' analysis ran thus. SOAPnuke was used to process the reads, removing any read that contained adapters or uncalled bases, had a mean Phred below 15, or lacked an exact match to the constant primer or identifier. COPE v1.2.5 was used to merge the high-quality paired reads. Each unique nucleotide sequence was treated as a clonotype, and MiTCR v1.1 was used to align the clonotypes to the IMGT TRB V, D and J references. The analysis was limited to V-J combinations with a frequency above 0.0001, which together covered approximately 99% of repertoires. For each V-J combination, a TCR clonal expansion and chaos score was defined as the ratio of F50 clonal expansion to chaos observed in the TCRdist matrix. Features were reduced by Welch's t-statistics and random forest to over 10 V-J combinations, which fed a naive Bayes classifier. The Morisita-Horn index was used to measure how similar the thyroid and blood repertoires were. TCRdb cleaned the public reads at Q25 with fastp, built clones with MiXCR and kept in-frame beta chains. CDR3 protein sequences are deduplicated, and each keeps its most common genes and DNA. Clone size and V and J calls follow TCRdb, not the original study. This sample is represented by some 390,000 distinct CDR3 sequences; approximately 20% of them were singletons. The top ten hold around 1.5% of the sample.

CDR1 and CDR2 are read off the germline V gene as SGDLS and YYNGEE. Relative to germline, V is missing 3 bases and J is missing 0 bases, with 5 bases of the junction outside any gene match. The CDR3 goes from the cysteine to the phenylalanine over 17 residues. Only the CDR3 part of the read is kept: 51 bases, read in frame from the first base. Sequencing was done on a sample of peripheral blood. The sequence came from a woman aged 18 to 35 with Graves' ophthalmopathy. Donor details come from another sample of the same person, matched by shared clones. The chain is encoded by TRBV9 joined to TRBJ2-6, with 8 middle bases fitting TRBD1. The DNA reads TGTGCCAGCAGCGACCAGGGGGCAGGCTCTGGGGCCAACGTCCTGACTTTC. It codes for CASSDQGAGSGANVLTF.